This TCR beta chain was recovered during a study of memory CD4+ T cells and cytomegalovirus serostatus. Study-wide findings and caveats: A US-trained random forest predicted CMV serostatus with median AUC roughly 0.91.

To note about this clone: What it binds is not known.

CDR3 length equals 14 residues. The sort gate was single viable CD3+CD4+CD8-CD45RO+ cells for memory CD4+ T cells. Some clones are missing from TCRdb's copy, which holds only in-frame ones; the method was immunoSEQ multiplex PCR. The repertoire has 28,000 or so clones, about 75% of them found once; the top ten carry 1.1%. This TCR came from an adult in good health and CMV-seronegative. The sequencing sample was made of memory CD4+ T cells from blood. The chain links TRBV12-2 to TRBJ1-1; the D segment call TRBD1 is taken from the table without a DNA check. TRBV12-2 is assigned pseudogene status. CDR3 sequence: CASRSTGSPPEAFF. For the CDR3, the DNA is TGTGCAAGTCGCTCAACAGGGTCACCCCCTGAAGCTTTCTTT.